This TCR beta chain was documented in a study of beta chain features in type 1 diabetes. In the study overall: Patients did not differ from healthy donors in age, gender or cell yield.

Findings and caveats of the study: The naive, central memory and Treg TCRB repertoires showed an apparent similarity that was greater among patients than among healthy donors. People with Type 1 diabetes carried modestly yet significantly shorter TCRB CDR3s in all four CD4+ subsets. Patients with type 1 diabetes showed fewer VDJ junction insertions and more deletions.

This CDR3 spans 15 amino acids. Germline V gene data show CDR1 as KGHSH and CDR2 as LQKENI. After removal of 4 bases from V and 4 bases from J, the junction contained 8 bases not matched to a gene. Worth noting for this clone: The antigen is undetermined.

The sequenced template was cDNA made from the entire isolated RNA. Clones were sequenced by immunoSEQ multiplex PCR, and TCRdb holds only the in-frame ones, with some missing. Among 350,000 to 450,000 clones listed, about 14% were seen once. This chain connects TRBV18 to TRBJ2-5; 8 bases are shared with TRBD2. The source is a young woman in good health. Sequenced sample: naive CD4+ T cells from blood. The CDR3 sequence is CASSLQSGSGETQYF. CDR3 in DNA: TGTGCCAGCTCACTCCAAAGCGGGAGTGGAGAGACCCAGTACTTC.